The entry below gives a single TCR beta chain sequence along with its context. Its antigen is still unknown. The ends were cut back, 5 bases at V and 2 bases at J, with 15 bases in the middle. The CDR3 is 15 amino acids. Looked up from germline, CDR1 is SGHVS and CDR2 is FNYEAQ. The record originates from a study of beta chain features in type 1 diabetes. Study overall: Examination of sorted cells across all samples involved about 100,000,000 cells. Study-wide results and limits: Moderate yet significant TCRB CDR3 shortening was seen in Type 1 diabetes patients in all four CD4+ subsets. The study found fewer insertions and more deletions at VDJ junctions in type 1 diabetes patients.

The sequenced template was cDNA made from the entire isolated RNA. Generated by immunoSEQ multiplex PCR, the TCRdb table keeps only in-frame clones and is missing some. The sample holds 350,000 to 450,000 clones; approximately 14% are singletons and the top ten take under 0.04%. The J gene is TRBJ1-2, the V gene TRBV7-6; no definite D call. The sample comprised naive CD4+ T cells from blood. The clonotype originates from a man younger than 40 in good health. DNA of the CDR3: TGTGCCAGCAGCCTCGGAGGTGGTACGAACTATGGCTACACCTTC. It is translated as CASSLGGGTNYGYTF.